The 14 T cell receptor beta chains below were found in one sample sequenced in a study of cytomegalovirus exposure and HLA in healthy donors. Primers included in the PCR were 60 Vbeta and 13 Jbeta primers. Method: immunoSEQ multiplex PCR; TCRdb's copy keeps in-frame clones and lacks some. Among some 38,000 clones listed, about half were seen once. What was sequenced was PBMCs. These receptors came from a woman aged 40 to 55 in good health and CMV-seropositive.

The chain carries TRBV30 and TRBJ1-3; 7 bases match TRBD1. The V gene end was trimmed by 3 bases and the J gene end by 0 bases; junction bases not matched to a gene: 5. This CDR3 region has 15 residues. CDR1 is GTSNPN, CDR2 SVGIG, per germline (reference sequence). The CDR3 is CAWRGRGNSGNTIYF. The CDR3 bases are TGTGCCTGGAGAGGCAGGGGGAACTCTGGAAACACCATATATTTT.

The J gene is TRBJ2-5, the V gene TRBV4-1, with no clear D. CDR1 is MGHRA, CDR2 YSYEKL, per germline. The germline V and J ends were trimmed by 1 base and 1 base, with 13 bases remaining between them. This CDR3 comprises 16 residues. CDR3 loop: CASSQGPRQVQETQYF. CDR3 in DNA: TGCGCCAGCAGCCAAGGGCCCCGACAAGTCCAAGAGACCCAGTACTTC.

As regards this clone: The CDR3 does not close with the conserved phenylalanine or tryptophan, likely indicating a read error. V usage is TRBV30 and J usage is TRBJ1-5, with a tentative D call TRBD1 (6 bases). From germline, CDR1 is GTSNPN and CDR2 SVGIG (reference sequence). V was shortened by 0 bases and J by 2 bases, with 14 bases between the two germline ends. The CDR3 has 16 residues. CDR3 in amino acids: CAWSVIRAGGNQPQHV. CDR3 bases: TGTGCCTGGAGTGTAATTAGGGCAGGGGGCAATCAGCCCCAGCATGTT.

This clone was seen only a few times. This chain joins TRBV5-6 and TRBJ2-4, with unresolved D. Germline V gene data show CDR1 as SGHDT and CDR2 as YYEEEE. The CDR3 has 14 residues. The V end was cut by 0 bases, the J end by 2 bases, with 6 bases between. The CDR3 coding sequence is TGTGCCAGCAGCTTGGCAGGCTCCAAAAACATTCAGTACTTC. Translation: CASSLAGSKNIQYF.

CDR3 sequence: CASSLDRGRRTEAFF. The CDR3 DNA is TGTGCCAGCAGCTTAGACAGGGGGCGCAGGACTGAAGCTTTCTTT. The chain is built from TRBV7-2 and TRBJ1-1; TRBD1 aligns across 9 bases. There are 15 residues in the CDR3. Germline trimming cut 1 base from V and 5 bases from J; bases unmatched to any gene: 5. Germline V gene data show CDR1 as SGHTA and CDR2 as FQGNSA.

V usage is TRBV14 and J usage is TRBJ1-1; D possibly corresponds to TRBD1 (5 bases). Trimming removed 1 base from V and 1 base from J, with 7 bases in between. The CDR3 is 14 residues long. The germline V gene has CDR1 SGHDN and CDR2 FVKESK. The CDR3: CASSQAGANTEAFF. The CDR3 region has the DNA TGTGCCAGCAGCCAAGCTGGGGCGAACACTGAAGCTTTCTTT.

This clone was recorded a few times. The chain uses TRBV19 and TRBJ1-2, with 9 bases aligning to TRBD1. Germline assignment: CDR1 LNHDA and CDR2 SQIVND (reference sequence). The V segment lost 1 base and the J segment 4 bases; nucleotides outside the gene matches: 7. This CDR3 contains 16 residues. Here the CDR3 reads CASSIARTGEVYGYTF. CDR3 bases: TGTGCCAGTAGTATAGCCCGGACAGGGGAGGTCTATGGCTACACCTTC.

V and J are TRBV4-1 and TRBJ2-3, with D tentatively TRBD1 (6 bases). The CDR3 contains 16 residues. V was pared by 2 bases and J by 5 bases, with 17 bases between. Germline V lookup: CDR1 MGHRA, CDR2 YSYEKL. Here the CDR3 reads CASSQTQGSLRDTQYF. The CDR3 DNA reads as TGCGCCAGCAGCCAAACTCAGGGGTCACTGAGAGATACGCAGTATTTT.

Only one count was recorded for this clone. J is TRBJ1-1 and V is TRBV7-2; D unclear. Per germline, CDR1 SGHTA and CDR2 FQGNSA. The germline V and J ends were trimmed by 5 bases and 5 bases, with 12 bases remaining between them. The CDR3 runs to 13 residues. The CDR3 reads CASSLRVETEAFF. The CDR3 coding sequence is TGTGCCAGCAGCCTCCGGGTCGAAACTGAAGCTTTCTTT.

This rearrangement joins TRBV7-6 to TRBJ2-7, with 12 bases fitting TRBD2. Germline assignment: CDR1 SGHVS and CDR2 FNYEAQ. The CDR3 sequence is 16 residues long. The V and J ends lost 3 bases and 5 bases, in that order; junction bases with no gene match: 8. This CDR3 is CASSLRASGGADEQYF. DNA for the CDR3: TGTGCCAGCAGCTTGAGGGCTAGCGGGGGGGCCGACGAGCAGTACTTC.

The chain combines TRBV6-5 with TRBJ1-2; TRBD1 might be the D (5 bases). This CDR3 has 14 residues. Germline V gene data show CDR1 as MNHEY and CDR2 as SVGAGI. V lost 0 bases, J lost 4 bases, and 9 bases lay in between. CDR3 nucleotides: TGTGCCAGCAGTTACTCGATCAGGGCCTATGGCTACACCTTC. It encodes CASSYSIRAYGYTF.

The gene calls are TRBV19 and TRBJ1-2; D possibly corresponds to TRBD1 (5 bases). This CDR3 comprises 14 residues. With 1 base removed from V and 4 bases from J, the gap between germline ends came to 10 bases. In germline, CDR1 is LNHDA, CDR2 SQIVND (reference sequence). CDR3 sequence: CASSIATAPYGYTF. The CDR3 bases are TGTGCCAGTAGTATAGCGACAGCGCCCTATGGCTACACCTTC.

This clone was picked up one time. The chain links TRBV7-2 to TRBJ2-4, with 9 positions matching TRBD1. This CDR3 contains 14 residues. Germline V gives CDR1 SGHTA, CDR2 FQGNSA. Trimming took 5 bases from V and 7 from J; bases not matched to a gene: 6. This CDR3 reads CASSPDRGGNIQYF. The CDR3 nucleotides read TGTGCCAGCAGCCCGGACAGGGGAGGGAACATTCAGTACTTC.

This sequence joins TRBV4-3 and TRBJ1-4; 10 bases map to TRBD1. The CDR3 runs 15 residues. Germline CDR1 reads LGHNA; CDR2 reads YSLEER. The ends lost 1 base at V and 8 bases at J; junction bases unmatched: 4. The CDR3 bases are TGCGCCAGCAGCCAAGGGGGACAGGGGCGGGAAAAACTGTTTTTT. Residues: CASSQGGQGREKLFF.